The 2 T cell receptor beta chains below come from one sample, sequenced in a study of cytomegalovirus exposure and HLA in healthy donors. Researchers ran the PCR with 60 Vbeta and 13 Jbeta primers. The assay was immunoSEQ multiplex PCR, and TCRdb's table has in-frame clones only and misses some. In the table there are roughly 150,000 clones, 65% to 80% of which are singletons. Material for sequencing was PBMCs. Every receptor here comes from a man aged 40-49 years in good health and CMV-seropositive.

V usage is TRBV5-1 and J usage is TRBJ1-1; D remains unclear. V was pared by 1 base and J by 0 bases, with 7 bases between. This CDR3 is built from 14 residues. Germline CDR1 reads SGHRS; CDR2 reads YFSETQ. This CDR3 reads CASSLQAMNTEAFF. CDR3 in DNA: TGCGCCAGCAGCTTGCAAGCTATGAACACTGAAGCTTTCTTT.

The chain is built from TRBV19 and TRBJ1-2; perhaps TRBD1 as D (5 bases). Trimming shortened V by 4 bases and J by 4 bases, and 19 bases separated the two germline ends. From germline, CDR1 is LNHDA and CDR2 SQIVND (reference sequence). This CDR3 is 16 amino acids long. As DNA, the CDR3 is TGTGCCAGTAGTAACCGACAGACCAAGGGGTCCTATGGCTACACCTTC. Protein: CASSNRQTKGSYGYTF.